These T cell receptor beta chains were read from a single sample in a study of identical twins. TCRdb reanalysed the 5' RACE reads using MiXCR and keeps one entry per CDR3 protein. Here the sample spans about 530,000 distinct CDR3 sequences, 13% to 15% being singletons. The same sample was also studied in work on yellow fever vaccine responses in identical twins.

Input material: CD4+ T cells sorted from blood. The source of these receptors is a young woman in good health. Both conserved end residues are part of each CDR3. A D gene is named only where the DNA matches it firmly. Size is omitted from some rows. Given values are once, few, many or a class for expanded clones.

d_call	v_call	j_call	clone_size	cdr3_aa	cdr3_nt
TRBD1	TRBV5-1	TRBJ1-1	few	CASSLDGTVAFF	TGCGCCAGCAGCTTGGATGGGACAGTGGCTTTCTTT
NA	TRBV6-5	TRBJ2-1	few	CASSYGGLPNNEQFF	TGTGCCAGCAGTTACGGGGGACTCCCGAACAATGAGCAGTTCTTC
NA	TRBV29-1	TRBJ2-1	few	CSGDSQFPYEQFF	TGCAGCGGTGACAGCCAGTTTCCATATGAGCAGTTCTTC
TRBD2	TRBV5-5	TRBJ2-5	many	CASSLRFGGGFKETQYF	TGTGCCAGCAGCTTGCGGTTCGGCGGGGGGTTTAAAGAGACCCAGTACTTC
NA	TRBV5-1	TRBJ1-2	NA	CASSLNNYGYTF	TGCGCCAGCAGCTTGAACAACTATGGCTACACCTTC
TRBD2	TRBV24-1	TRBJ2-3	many	CATSSKLAMGTDTQYF	TGTGCCACCAGTTCCAAACTAGCGATGGGTACAGATACGCAGTATTTT
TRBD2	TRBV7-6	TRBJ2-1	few	CASSLVGTSNEQFF	TGTGCCAGCAGCTTAGTTGGGACTAGCAATGAGCAGTTCTTC
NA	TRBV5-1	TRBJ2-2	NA	CASSLPFSAGDTGELFF	TGCGCCAGCAGCTTGCCGTTCTCGGCAGGGGACACCGGGGAGCTGTTTTTT
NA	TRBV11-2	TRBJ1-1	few	CASSLAAGAPGEAFF	TGTGCCAGCAGCTTAGCGGCGGGGGCGCCGGGTGAAGCTTTCTTT
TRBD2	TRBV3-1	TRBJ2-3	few	CASSLRLAGARESTQYF	TGTGCCAGCAGCCTGAGACTAGCGGGGGCCCGGGAGAGTACGCAGTATTTT
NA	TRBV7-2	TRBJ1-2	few	CASSLTSDTYYGYTF	TGTGCCAGCAGCTTAACCTCGGACACCTACTATGGCTACACCTTC
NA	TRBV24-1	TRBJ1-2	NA	CATSDPAYYGYTF	TGTGCCACCAGTGATCCTGCCTACTATGGCTACACCTTC
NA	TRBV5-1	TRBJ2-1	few	CASSWGETEGAFYNEQFF	TGCGCCAGCAGCTGGGGGGAGACGGAGGGGGCGTTCTACAATGAGCAGTTCTTC
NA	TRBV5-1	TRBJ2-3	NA	CASSLVRGPSTDTQYF	TGCGCCAGCAGCTTGGTTAGGGGCCCTAGCACAGATACGCAGTATTTT
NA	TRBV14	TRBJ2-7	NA	CASGFWYEQYF	TGTGCCAGCGGCTTTTGGTACGAGCAGTACTTC
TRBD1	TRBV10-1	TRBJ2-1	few	CASSLLDRDEQFF	TGCGCCAGCAGTTTATTGGACAGGGATGAGCAGTTCTTC
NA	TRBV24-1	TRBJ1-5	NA	CATSDPNQGSGNQPQHF	TGTGCCACCAGTGATCCTAACCAGGGGAGCGGCAATCAGCCCCAGCATTTT
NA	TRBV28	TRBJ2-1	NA	CASRNVNEQFF	TGTGCCAGCAGGAACGTTAACGAGCAGTTCTTC
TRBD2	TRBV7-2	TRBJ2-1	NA	CASSLVGLASYNEQFF	TGTGCCAGCAGCTTAGTGGGACTAGCCTCCTACAATGAGCAGTTCTTC
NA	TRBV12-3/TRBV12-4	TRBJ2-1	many	CASTGYNEQFF	TGTGCCAGCACGGGGTACAATGAGCAGTTCTTC
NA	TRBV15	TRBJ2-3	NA	CATSPGGPDTQYF	TGTGCCACCAGCCCCGGCGGCCCAGATACGCAGTATTTT
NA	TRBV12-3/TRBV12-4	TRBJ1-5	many	CASSLEAWGDDNQPQHF	TGTGCCAGCAGTTTAGAGGCTTGGGGGGATGACAATCAGCCCCAGCATTTT
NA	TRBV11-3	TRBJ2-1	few	CASGQTSAEQFF	TGTGCCAGCGGCCAGACTAGTGCTGAGCAGTTCTTC